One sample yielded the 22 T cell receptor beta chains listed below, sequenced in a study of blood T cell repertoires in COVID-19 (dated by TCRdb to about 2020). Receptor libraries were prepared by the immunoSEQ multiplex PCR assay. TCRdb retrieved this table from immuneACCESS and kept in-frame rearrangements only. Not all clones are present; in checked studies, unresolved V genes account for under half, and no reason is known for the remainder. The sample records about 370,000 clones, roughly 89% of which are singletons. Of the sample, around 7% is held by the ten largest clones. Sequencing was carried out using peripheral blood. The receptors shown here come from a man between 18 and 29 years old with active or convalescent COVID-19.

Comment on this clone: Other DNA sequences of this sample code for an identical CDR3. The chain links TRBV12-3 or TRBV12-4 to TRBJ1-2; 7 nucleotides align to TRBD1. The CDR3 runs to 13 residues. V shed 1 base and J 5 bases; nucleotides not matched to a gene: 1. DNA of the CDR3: TGTGCCAGCAGTTTAGGACAGGGTTATGGCTACACCTTC. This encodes CASSLGQGYGYTF.

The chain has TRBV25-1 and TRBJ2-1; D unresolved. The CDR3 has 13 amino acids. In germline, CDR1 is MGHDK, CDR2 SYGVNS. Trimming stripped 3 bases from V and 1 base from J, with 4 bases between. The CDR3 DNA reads TGTGCCAGCAGTGACCCATCCTACAATGAGCAGTTCTTC. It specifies CASSDPSYNEQFF.

The CDR3 loop reads CASSPTIGGTEGTEAFF. In DNA form, the CDR3 reads TGTGCCAGCAGCCCGACGATAGGCGGGACAGAGGGAACTGAAGCTTTCTTT. V is TRBV5-8 and J is TRBJ1-1, with 7 bases that match TRBD1. V lost 4 bases and J lost 5; bases outside the gene matches: 17. CDR1 is SGHTS, CDR2 YDEGEE, per germline. This CDR3 has 17 amino acids. The full variable domain, rest sourced from reference TRBV5-8 and TRBJ1-1, is EAGVTQSPTHLIKTRGQQATLRCSPISGHTSVYWYQQALGLGLQFLLWYDEGEERNRGNFPPRFSGRQFPNYSSELNVNALELEDSALYLCASSPTIGGTEGTEAFFGQGTRLTVV.

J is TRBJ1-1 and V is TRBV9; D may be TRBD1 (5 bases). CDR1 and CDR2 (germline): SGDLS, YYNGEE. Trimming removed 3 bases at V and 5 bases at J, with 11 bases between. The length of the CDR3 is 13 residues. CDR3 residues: CASSDSGGTEAFF. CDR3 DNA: TGTGCCAGCAGCGATAGTGGGGGGACTGAAGCTTTCTTT.

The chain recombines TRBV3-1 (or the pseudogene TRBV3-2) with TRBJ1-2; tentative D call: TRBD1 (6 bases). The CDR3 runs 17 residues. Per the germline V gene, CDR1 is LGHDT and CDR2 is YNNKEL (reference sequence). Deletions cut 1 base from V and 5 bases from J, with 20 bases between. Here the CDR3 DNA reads TGTGCCAGCAGCCAAGTTTTTAGGGACACAAGGGGGTATGGCTACACCTTC. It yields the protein CASSQVFRDTRGYGYTF.

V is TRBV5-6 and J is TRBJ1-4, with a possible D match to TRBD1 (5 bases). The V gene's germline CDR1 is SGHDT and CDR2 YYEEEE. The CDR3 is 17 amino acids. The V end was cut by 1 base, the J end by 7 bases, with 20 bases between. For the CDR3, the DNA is TGTGCCAGCAGCTTGCTTGGGGCACTGGCCCCTATTGAAAAACTGTTTTTT. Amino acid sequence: CASSLLGALAPIEKLFF.

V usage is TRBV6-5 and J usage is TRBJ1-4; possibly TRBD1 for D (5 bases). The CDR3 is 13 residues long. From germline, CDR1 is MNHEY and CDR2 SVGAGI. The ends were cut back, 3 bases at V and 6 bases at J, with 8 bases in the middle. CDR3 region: CASSYSGHEKLFF. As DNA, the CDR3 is TGTGCCAGCAGTTATTCAGGGCATGAAAAACTGTTTTTT.

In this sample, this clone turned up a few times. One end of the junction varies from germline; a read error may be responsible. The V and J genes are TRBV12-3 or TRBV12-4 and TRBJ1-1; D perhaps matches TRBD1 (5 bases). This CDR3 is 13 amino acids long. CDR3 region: CASSPLRARVEGF. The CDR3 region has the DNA TGTGCCAGCAGTCCCTTAAGGGCCAGGGTGGAAGGATTT.

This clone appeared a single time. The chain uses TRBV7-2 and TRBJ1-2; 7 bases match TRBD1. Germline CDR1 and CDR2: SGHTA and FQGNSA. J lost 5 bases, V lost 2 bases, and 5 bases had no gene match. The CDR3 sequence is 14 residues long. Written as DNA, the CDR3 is TGTGCCAGCAGCTTATCAGACAGGGTTTATGGCTACACCTTC. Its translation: CASSLSDRVYGYTF.

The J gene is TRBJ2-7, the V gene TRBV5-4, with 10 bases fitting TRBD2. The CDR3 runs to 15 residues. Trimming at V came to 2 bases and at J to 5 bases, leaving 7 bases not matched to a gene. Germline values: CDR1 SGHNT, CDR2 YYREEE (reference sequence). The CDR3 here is CASSFGSGRRDEQYF. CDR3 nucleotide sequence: TGTGCCAGCAGCTTTGGTAGCGGGAGGCGGGACGAGCAGTACTTC.

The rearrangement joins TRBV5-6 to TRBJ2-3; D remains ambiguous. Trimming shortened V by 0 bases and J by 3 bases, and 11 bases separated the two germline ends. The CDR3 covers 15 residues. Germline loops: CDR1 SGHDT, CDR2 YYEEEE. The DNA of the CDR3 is TGTGCCAGCAGCTTGGGGGCCCTTGTGACAGATACGCAGTATTTT. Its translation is CASSLGALVTDTQYF.

CDR3 loop: CASSQDPAGVRNEQFF. CDR3 nucleotide sequence: TGTGCCAGCAGCCAAGACCCCGCGGGAGTGAGGAATGAGCAGTTCTTC. The gene calls are TRBV14 and TRBJ2-1; 7 bases map to TRBD2. The length of the CDR3 is 16 residues. Germline V gene data show CDR1 as SGHDN and CDR2 as FVKESK. V lost 0 bases to trimming and J lost 7 bases; unmatched junction nucleotides: 9.

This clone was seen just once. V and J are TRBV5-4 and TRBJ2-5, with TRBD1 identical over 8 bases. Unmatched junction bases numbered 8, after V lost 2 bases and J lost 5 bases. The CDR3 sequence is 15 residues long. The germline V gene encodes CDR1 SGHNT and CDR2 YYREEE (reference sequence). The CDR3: CASSFRTGYDETQYF. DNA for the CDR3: TGTGCCAGCAGCTTCCGGACAGGGTACGATGAGACCCAGTACTTC. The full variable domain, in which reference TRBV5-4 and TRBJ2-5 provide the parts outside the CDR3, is ETGVTQSPTHLIKTRGQQVTLRCSSQSGHNTVSWYQQALGQGPQFIFQYYREEENGRGNFPPRFSGLQFPNYSSELNVNALELDDSALYLCASSFRTGYDETQYFGPGTRLLVL.

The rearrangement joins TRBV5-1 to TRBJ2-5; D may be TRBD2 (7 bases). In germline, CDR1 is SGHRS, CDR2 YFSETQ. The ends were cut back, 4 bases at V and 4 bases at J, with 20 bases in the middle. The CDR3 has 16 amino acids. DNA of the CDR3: TGCGCCAGCAGCGCCCCGTCGGCGGGGGCAGGAGAGACCCAGTACTTC. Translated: CASSAPSAGAGETQYF. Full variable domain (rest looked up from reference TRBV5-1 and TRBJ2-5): KAGVTQTPRYLIKTRGQQVTLSCSPISGHRSVSWYQQTPGQGLQFLFEYFSETQRNKGNFPGRFSGRQFSNSRSEMNVSTLELGDSALYLCASSAPSAGAGETQYFGPGTRLLVL.

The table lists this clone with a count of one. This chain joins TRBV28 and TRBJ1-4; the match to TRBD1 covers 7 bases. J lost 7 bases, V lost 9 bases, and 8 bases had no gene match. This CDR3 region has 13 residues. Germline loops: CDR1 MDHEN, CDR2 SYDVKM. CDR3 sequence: CASLRQGGEKLFF. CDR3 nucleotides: TGTGCCAGTTTAAGACAGGGTGGTGAAAAACTGTTTTTT.

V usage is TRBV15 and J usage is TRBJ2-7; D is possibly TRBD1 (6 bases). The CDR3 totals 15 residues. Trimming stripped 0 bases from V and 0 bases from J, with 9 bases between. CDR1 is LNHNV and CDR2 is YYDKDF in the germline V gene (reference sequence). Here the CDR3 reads CATSRETGSSYEQYF. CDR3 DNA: TGTGCCACCAGCAGAGAAACAGGGAGCTCCTACGAGCAGTACTTC. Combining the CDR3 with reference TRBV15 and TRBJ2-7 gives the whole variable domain DAMVIQNPRYQVTQFGKPVTLSCSQTLNHNVMYWYQQKSSQAPKLLFHYYDKDFNNEADTPDNFQSRRPNTSFCFLDIRSPGLGDTAMYLCATSRETGSSYEQYFGPGTRLTVT.

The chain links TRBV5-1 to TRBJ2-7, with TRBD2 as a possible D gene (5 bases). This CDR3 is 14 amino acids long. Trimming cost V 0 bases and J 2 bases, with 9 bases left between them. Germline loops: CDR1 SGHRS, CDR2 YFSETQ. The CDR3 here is CASSLAPGTYEQYF. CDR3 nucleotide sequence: TGCGCCAGCAGCTTGGCCCCCGGGACCTACGAGCAGTACTTC.

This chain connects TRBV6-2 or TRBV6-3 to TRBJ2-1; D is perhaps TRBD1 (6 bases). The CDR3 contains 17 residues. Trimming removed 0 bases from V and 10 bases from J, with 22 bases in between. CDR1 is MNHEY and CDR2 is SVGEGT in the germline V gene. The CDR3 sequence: CASSYSKGQLTVGEQFF. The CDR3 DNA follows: TGTGCCAGCAGTTACTCTAAGGGACAACTAACCGTGGGGGAGCAGTTCTTC.

The CDR3 protein is CASSQERETNLGYEKLFF. In DNA, the CDR3 is TGCGCCAGCAGCCAAGAAAGGGAGACGAATCTAGGGTATGAAAAACTGTTTTTT. The V call is TRBV4-3, the J call TRBJ1-4; D is undetermined. The germline gives CDR1 LGHNA, CDR2 YSLEER. This CDR3 has 18 amino acids. V was trimmed by 0 bases and J by 6 bases, leaving 20 bases between them.

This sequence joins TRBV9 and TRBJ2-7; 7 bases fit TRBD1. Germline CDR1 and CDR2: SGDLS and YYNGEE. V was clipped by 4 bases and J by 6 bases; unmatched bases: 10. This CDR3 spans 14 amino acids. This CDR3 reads CASSPHPTGAEQYF. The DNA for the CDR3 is TGTGCCAGCAGCCCACACCCCACAGGGGCCGAGCAGTACTTC.

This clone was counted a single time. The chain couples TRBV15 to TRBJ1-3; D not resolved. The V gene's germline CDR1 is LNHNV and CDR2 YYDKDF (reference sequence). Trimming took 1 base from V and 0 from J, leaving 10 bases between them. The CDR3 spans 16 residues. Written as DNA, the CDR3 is TGTGCCACCAGCAGAGGGACCGCGGGCTCTGGAAACACCATATATTTT. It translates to CATSRGTAGSGNTIYF.

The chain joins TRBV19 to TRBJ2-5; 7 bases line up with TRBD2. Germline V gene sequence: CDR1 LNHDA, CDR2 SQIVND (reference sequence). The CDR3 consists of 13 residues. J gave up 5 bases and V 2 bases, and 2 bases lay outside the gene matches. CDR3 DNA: TGTGCCAGTAGTATAACCGGGGGGGAGACCCAGTACTTC. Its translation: CASSITGGETQYF. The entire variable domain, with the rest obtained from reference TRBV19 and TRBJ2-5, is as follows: DGGITQSPKYLFRKEGQNVTLSCEQNLNHDAMYWYRQDPGQGLRLIYYSQIVNDFQKGDIAEGYSVSREKKESFPLTVTSAQKNPTAFYLCASSITGGETQYFGPGTRLLVL.